The present T cell receptor beta chain was sequenced within a study of blood T cell repertoires in COVID-19. Study background: Acute and convalescent COVID-19 samples came from the United States, Italy and Spain. PBMCs, B-cell-depleted T cells, or T cells provided the cDNA or gDNA that made up the material.

As handled by the study authors: Reference gene primer amplification gave nucleated cell count estimates. TCRdb's table, derived via immunoSEQ multiplex PCR, lists solely in-frame clones and lacks some. V, J and clone size are taken as reported in that table, and D and trimming were inferred from the DNA itself. In the table there are 140,000 or so clones, approximately 81% of which are singletons. This receptor was obtained from a human donor in a cohort sampled during active COVID-19. The material sequenced was peripheral blood.

In nucleotides, the CDR3 is TGTGCCAGCTCACCAACGGGAGGTGGGGAGACCCAGTACTTC. This sequence encodes CASSPTGGGETQYF. This chain uses TRBV18 with TRBJ2-5; TRBD2 aligns across 7 bases. The CDR3 is made up of 14 amino acids. CDR1 is KGHSH, CDR2 LQKENI, per germline. V lost 2 bases and J lost 5; bases outside the gene matches: 5.